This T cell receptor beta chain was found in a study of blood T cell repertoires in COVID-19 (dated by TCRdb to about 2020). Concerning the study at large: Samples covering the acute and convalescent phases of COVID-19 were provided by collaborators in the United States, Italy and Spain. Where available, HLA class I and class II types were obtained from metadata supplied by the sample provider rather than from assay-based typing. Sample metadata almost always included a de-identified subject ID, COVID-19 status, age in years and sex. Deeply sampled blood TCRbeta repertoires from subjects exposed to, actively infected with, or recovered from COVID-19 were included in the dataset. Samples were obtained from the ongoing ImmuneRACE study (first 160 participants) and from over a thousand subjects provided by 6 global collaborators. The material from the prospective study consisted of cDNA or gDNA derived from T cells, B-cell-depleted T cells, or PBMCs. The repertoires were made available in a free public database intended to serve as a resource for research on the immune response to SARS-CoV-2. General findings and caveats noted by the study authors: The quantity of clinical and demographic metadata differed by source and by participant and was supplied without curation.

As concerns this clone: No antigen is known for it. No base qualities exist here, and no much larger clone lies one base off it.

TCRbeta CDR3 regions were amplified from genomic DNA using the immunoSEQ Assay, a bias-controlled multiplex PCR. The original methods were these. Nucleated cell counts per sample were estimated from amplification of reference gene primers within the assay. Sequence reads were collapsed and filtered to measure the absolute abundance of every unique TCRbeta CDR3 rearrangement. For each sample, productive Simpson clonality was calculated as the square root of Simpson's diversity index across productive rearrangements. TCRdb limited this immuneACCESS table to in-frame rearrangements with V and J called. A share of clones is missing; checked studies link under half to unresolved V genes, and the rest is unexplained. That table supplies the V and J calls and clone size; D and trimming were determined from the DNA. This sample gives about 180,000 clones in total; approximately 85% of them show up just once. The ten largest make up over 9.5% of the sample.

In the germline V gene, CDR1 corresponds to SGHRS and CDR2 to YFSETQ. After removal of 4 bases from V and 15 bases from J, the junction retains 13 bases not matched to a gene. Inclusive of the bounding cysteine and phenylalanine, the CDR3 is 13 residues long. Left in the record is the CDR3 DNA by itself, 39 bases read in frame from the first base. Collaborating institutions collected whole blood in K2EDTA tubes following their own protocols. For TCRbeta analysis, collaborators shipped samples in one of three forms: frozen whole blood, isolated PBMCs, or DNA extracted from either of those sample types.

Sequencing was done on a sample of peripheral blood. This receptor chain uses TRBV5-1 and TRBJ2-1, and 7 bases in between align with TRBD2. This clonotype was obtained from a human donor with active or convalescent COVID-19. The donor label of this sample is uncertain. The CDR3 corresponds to CASSQPLADQWFF. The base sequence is TGCGCCAGCAGCCAGCCTCTAGCGGACCAATGGTTCTTC.